This T cell receptor beta chain stems from a study of T cell repertoires in cytomegalovirus infection. General study points: Using cumulative public TCR beta family frequency, the authors identified those who carried CMV together with the relevant HLA. Predominance within the ex vivo response was attributable to HLA-C-restricted CMV-specific TCR beta clonotypes.

In TCRdb, the reads were re-called with MiXCR into one record per CDR3 protein. Of some 600,000 distinct CDR3 sequences listed, roughly 26% are singletons. This clonotype showed up many times. Its matching antigen is unknown. The CDR3 is 17 amino acids. Trimming took off 3 bases at V and 0 bases at J, with 14 bases between the two ends. Germline loops: CDR1 SEHNR, CDR2 FQNEAQ (reference sequence). This rearrangement joins TRBV7-9 to TRBJ2-2; D is uncertain. Sequencing input: CD8+ T cells from PBMCs. This TCR was recovered from a human donor in good health (CMV status not recorded). Some clones in this sample may be carry-over from other donors' samples. CDR3 amino acids: CASSFPSTAANTGELFF. CDR3 in DNA: TGTGCCAGCAGCTTCCCTTCTACGGCAGCGAACACCGGGGAGCTGTTTTTT.